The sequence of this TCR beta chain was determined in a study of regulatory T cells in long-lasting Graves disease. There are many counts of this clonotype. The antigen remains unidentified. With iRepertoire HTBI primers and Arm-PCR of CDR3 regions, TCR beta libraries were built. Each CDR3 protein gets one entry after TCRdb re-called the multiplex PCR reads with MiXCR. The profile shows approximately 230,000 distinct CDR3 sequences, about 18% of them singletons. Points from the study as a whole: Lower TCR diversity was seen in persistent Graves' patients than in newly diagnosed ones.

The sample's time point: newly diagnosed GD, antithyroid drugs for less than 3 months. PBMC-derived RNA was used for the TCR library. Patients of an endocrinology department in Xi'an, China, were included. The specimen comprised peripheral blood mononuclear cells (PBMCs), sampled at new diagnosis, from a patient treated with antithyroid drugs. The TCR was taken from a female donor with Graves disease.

The chain's CDR3 is CASSYSQGWNQPQHF. Here the CDR3 DNA reads TGTGCCAGCAGTTACTCGCAGGGGTGGAATCAGCCCCAGCATTTT. The chain joins TRBV6-5 to TRBJ1-5; possibly TRBD1 for D (6 bases). V gave up 0 bases and J gave up 4 bases, with 10 bases separating them. CDR1 and CDR2 from the germline V gene are MNHEY and SVGAGI. This CDR3 has 15 amino acids.